One and the same sample provided the 13 T cell receptor beta chains below, sequenced in a study of post-analysis software for immune sequencing data. Researchers reported that TCR beta cDNA libraries carried unique molecular identifiers. Using its own MiXCR run on the PCR reads, TCRdb lists one record per CDR3 protein. This sample yields roughly 800,000 distinct CDR3 sequences, of which roughly 50% are seen a single time; approximately 4.2% belongs to the top ten. General study results and limits: Patients carried several TRBV segments more frequently than controls did, and TRBV5-6, TRBV5-1 and TRBV20-1 were among them.

What these receptors recognize is not known. Sequenced input: blood. The receptors shown here come from a girl under 18 with multiple sclerosis.

This chain links TRBV29-1 with TRBJ2-1; the D gene is possibly TRBD1 (6 bases). Trimming removed 6 bases at V and 9 bases at J, with 27 bases between. Germline V gene lookup returns CDR1 SQVTM and CDR2 ANQGSEA. The CDR3 spans 16 residues. CDR3 protein: CSVGNLYGGQPGEQFF. CDR3 bases: TGCAGCGTCGGGAACCTGTATGGGGGACAACCGGGTGAGCAGTTCTTC.

This clonotype was seen only a few times. The genes are TRBV4-2 and TRBJ2-5; D is uncertain. Germline V gene sequence: CDR1 LGHNA, CDR2 YNFKEQ. The V end was cut by 0 bases, the J end by 1 base, with 15 bases between. This CDR3 spans 17 amino acids. CDR3 sequence reads: CASSQDEAGDFQETQYF. The CDR3 region has the DNA TGTGCCAGCAGCCAAGATGAGGCAGGCGATTTCCAAGAGACCCAGTACTTC.

The chain carries TRBV7-2 and TRBJ2-5, with a possible D match to TRBD1 (6 bases). The DNA end lines up better with TRBJ2-7; the J call may be wrong. Germline CDR1 reads SGHTA; CDR2 reads FQGNSA. The CDR3 contains 18 residues. CDR3 DNA sequence: TGTGCCAGCAGCTTAGTAGGCGTCTGGGACAAAGGAATTTACGAGCAGTACTTC. This encodes CASSLVGVWDKGIYEQYF.

This chain uses TRBV7-9 with TRBJ1-5, with 9 nucleotides matching TRBD1. The CDR3 totals 15 residues. The ends lost 4 bases at V and 2 bases at J; junction bases unmatched: 3. Germline CDR1 is SEHNR and CDR2 is FQNEAQ (reference sequence). Here the CDR3 DNA reads TGTGCCAGCAGCTCTTGGACAGGGGGCAATCAGCCCCAGCATTTT. This translates into CASSSWTGGNQPQHF. Together with reference TRBV7-9 and TRBJ1-5, the CDR3 gives the full variable domain: DTGVSQNPRHKITKRGQNVTFRCDPISEHNRLYWYRQTLGQGPEFLTYFQNEAQLEKSRLLSDRFSAERPKGSFSTLEIQRTEQGDSAMYLCASSSWTGGNQPQHFGDGTRLSIL.

The chain combines TRBV7-6 with TRBJ2-3; 11 bases match TRBD2. The CDR3 contains 18 residues. Trimming removed 2 bases from V and 4 bases from J; junction bases left unmatched: 11. Per germline, CDR1 SGHVS and CDR2 FNYEAQ. CDR3 DNA sequence: TGTGCCAGCAGCTTATCCACGACTAGCGGGGATTGGGCAGATACGCAGTATTTT. Translation gives CASSLSTTSGDWADTQYF.

The CDR3 sequence is CASSPLAGGPWNEQFF. CDR3 in DNA: TGTGCCAGCTCACCACTAGCGGGAGGACCTTGGAATGAGCAGTTCTTC. This chain uses TRBV18 with TRBJ2-1, with TRBD2 identical over 10 bases. V shed 1 base, J shed 7 bases, and the junction held 7 bases outside the gene matches. Germline values: CDR1 KGHSH, CDR2 LQKENI. The CDR3 is made up of 16 amino acids.

The chain combines TRBV19 with TRBJ1-2; 8 bases line up with TRBD1. Germline V gene lookup returns CDR1 LNHDA and CDR2 SQIVND (reference sequence). V gave up 6 bases and J gave up 8 bases; unmatched junction bases: 8. This CDR3 region has 13 residues. CDR3 loop: CASRGRGQKGYTF. The CDR3 region has the DNA TGTGCCAGTAGAGGCAGGGGGCAGAAGGGCTACACCTTC.

The chain combines TRBV6-5 with TRBJ2-7; TRBD1 matches at 8 bases. The CDR3 is made up of 15 amino acids. V lost 5 bases to trimming and J lost 4 bases; unmatched junction nucleotides: 10. The germline gives CDR1 MNHEY, CDR2 SVGAGI. The CDR3 is CASSTEDRGQYEQYF. The CDR3 DNA sequence: TGTGCCAGCAGTACCGAAGACAGGGGCCAGTACGAGCAGTACTTC.

The rearrangement joins TRBV9 to TRBJ2-2; no clear D gene. This CDR3 has 16 residues. CDR1 SGDLS and CDR2 YYNGEE come from the germline V gene. Trimming removed 0 bases from V and 8 bases from J, with 17 bases in between. The CDR3 loop is CASSVAPGRDRGELFF. The CDR3 nucleotides read TGTGCCAGCAGCGTAGCCCCTGGAAGGGATAGAGGGGAGCTGTTTTTT.

The rearrangement links TRBV5-1 to TRBJ2-3, with 7 bases identical to TRBD1. This CDR3 contains 17 residues. From germline, CDR1 is SGHRS and CDR2 YFSETQ. V trimming: 0 bases; J trimming: 1 base; junction bases outside the gene matches: 8. CDR3 DNA sequence: TGCGCCAGCAGCTTGGTACAGGGGCCCCTCCGCACAGATACGCAGTATTTT. Its protein product is CASSLVQGPLRTDTQYF. The whole variable domain, filled in from reference TRBV5-1 and TRBJ2-3, reads KAGVTQTPRYLIKTRGQQVTLSCSPISGHRSVSWYQQTPGQGLQFLFEYFSETQRNKGNFPGRFSGRQFSNSRSEMNVSTLELGDSALYLCASSLVQGPLRTDTQYFGPGTRLTVL.

A single count supports this clonotype. This sequence joins TRBV20-1 and TRBJ2-7; D perhaps matches TRBD2 (6 bases). Germline V gene lookup returns CDR1 DFQATT and CDR2 SNEGSKA (reference sequence). The CDR3 length is 14 residues. Trimming cost V 3 bases and J 2 bases, with 14 bases left between them. The CDR3 DNA sequence: TGCAGTGCTAGTCCAACCGGGACTCCCTACGAGCAGTACTTC. The encoded protein is CSASPTGTPYEQYF.

The chain joins TRBV5-1 to TRBJ2-1, with 9 bases fitting TRBD2. The trim removed 0 bases at V and 5 bases at J, leaving 6 bases unmatched. Germline V gene lookup returns CDR1 SGHRS and CDR2 YFSETQ. There are 16 residues in the CDR3. The CDR3, as DNA: TGCGCCAGCAGCTTGGGTGACAGCGGGGGGAACAATGAGCAGTTCTTC. Protein sequence: CASSLGDSGGNNEQFF.

This clonotype occurred a few times. A much larger clone sits a single nucleotide away, making a read error possible. This chain connects TRBV29-1 to TRBJ2-3, with D perhaps TRBD1 (6 bases). The CDR3 has 12 amino acids. V gave up 7 bases and J gave up 4 bases, with 12 bases separating them. From germline, CDR1 is SQVTM and CDR2 ANQGSEA. The CDR3 loop is CSASPGADTQYF. CDR3 nucleotides: TGCAGCGCGAGTCCAGGGGCAGATACGCAGTATTTT.